Each of the 30 T cell receptor beta chains below was sequenced from the same sample in a study of blood T cell repertoires in COVID-19. The repertoire was sequenced with immunoSEQ multiplex PCR; TCRdb's copy has only in-frame clones and lacks some. This table holds 150,000 to 200,000 clones, 88% found once. The specimen sequenced was peripheral blood. All receptors derive from a human donor in a cohort sampled during active COVID-19.

V gene TRBV6-2 or TRBV6-3 combines with J gene TRBJ2-7; D call uncertain. The CDR3 is made up of 16 amino acids. Trimming removed 0 bases at V and 2 bases at J, with 14 bases between. Germline values: CDR1 MNHEY, CDR2 SVGEGT. CDR3 residues: CASSYSSLGPPYEQYF. CDR3 DNA: TGTGCCAGCAGTTACTCGTCCCTAGGTCCTCCCTACGAGCAGTACTTC.

J is TRBJ2-1 and V is TRBV19; TRBD1 is a possible D gene (6 bases). The length of the CDR3 is 15 residues. With 2 bases removed from V and 0 bases from J, the gap between germline ends came to 8 bases. Per germline, CDR1 LNHDA and CDR2 SQIVND (reference sequence). CDR3 bases: TGTGCCAGTAGTATAAGACAGGCCTCCTACAATGAGCAGTTCTTC. Its protein product is CASSIRQASYNEQFF.

This clone was counted between two and nine times. The chain is built from TRBV20-1 and TRBJ2-1, with D maybe TRBD2 (5 bases). The CDR3 is 11 amino acids. Trimming removed 7 bases at V and 6 bases at J, with 10 bases between. Germline-derived CDR1 and CDR2 are DFQATT and SNEGSKA (reference sequence). The CDR3 DNA follows: TGCAGTGAACTAGTCGGCAATGAGCAGTTCTTC. Protein product: CSELVGNEQFF.

The V and J genes are TRBV5-1 and TRBJ2-1; TRBD1 matches 9 bases. The germline V gene encodes CDR1 SGHRS and CDR2 YFSETQ. The CDR3 has 15 amino acids. The V segment lost 3 bases and the J segment 3 bases; nucleotides outside the gene matches: 4. The CDR3 DNA reads as TGCGCCAGCAGCTCGGACAGGGGCCACTACAATGAGCAGTTCTTC. Translated: CASSSDRGHYNEQFF.

The chain joins TRBV18 to TRBJ2-5; 8 bases agree with TRBD1. The CDR3 is made up of 14 amino acids. The V and J ends lost 6 bases and 1 base, in that order; junction bases with no gene match: 4. Germline values: CDR1 KGHSH, CDR2 LQKENI. CDR3 nucleotide sequence: TGTGCCAGCTCTGGGGGACAGGCCCAAGAGACCCAGTACTTC. Translation: CASSGGQAQETQYF.

This clone occurred a few times. This chain uses TRBV3-1 (or the pseudogene TRBV3-2) with TRBJ1-6; no reliable D call. The length of the CDR3 is 13 residues. V lost 1 base and J lost 10, with 8 bases in between. Germline-derived CDR1 and CDR2 are LGHDT and YNNKEL (reference sequence). The CDR3 reads CASSQGQRSPLHF. The CDR3 DNA reads TGTGCCAGCAGCCAAGGTCAGCGATCACCCCTCCACTTT.

The chain joins TRBV3-1 (or the pseudogene TRBV3-2) to TRBJ1-2; TRBD1 agrees at 11 bases. CDR3 length: 17 residues. V lost 3 bases to trimming and J lost 4 bases; unmatched junction nucleotides: 10. Germline values: CDR1 LGHDT, CDR2 YNNKEL (reference sequence). The CDR3 DNA is TGTGCCAGCAGCCACACTTCCGGGACAGGGGGGCCCTATGGCTACACCTTC. This sequence encodes CASSHTSGTGGPYGYTF.

The chain links TRBV9 to TRBJ1-1; D may be TRBD1 (5 bases). The germline V and J ends were trimmed by 3 bases and 5 bases, with 17 bases remaining between them. Germline V gene lookup returns CDR1 SGDLS and CDR2 YYNGEE. The CDR3 spans 15 residues. The CDR3 nucleotides read TGTGCCAGCAGCGGAGTTGTCCAGGGTTGGACTGAAGCTTTCTTT. Translation gives CASSGVVQGWTEAFF.

The chain links TRBV6-2 or TRBV6-3 to TRBJ1-1; D not certain. V shed 0 bases and J shed 5 bases, with 13 bases lying between them. Germline V gene sequence: CDR1 MNHEY, CDR2 SVGEGT. The length of the CDR3 is 15 residues. In DNA form, the CDR3 reads TGTGCCAGCAGTTACTCGAGTTTATCGGGGACTGAAGCTTTCTTT. Residues: CASSYSSLSGTEAFF.

The chain couples TRBV13 to TRBJ2-5, with a weak D call TRBD2 (6 bases). The CDR3 runs to 13 residues. Deletions cut 5 bases from V and 2 bases from J, with 9 bases between. The germline CDR1 and CDR2 sequences are PRHDT and FYEKMQ (reference sequence). CDR3 in DNA: TGTGCCAGCAGCCGTGGACTACAAGAGACCCAGTACTTC. Protein sequence: CASSRGLQETQYF.

The chain links TRBV7-8 to TRBJ2-2; 9 bases fit TRBD1. V lost 5 bases, J lost 2 bases, and 12 bases stayed unmatched. The CDR3 loop spans 18 amino acids. CDR1 SGHVS and CDR2 FQNEAQ come from the germline V gene. CDR3 nucleotide sequence: TGTGCCAGCAGCCGAAGACCGGGACAGGGATTTAACACCGGGGAGCTGTTTTTT. Translation gives CASSRRPGQGFNTGELFF.

This clone was counted once. The V and J genes are TRBV27 and TRBJ2-7; 11 bases map to TRBD1. The CDR3 sequence is 16 residues long. Germline CDR1 reads MNHEY; CDR2 reads SMNVEV (reference sequence). Trimming took 6 bases from V and 7 from J; bases not matched to a gene: 14. For the CDR3, the DNA is TGTGCCAGCAGCCCGAGAAGGGACAGGGGGACAGGGGAGCAGTACTTC. Its protein is CASSPRRDRGTGEQYF.

The J gene is TRBJ2-2, the V gene TRBV29-1; a weak D match, TRBD1 (6 bases). The CDR3 covers 12 residues. V lost 3 bases to trimming and J lost 7 bases, with 9 bases between them. The germline V gene encodes CDR1 SQVTM and CDR2 ANQGSEA. The CDR3 DNA reads TGCAGCGTTGAGGGGGCCCACGGGGAGCTGTTTTTT. It codes for CSVEGAHGELFF.

This clone was observed many times. The chain combines TRBV7-2 with TRBJ1-2; 7 nucleotides match TRBD1. The CDR3 runs 13 residues. Trimming took 4 bases from V and 7 from J; bases not matched to a gene: 6. CDR1 is SGHTA, CDR2 FQGNSA, per germline. In DNA, the CDR3 is TGTGCCAGCAGCTCGGGACAGAATGGTGGCTACACCTTC. It is translated as CASSSGQNGGYTF.

This chain uses TRBV11-3 with TRBJ1-6; 7 nucleotides align to TRBD1. From germline, CDR1 is SGHNT and CDR2 YENEEA. The CDR3 consists of 16 residues. V was clipped by 4 bases and J by 0 bases; unmatched bases: 3. The CDR3 coding sequence is TGTGCCAGCAGCTCGACAGGGAGCTCCTATAATTCACCCCTCCACTTT. Translated, it gives CASSSTGSSYNSPLHF.

V gene TRBV5-1 combines with J gene TRBJ2-1; D is unclear. This CDR3 has 14 residues. V lost 2 bases to trimming and J lost 0 bases, with 6 bases between them. Germline V gene lookup returns CDR1 SGHRS and CDR2 YFSETQ. CDR3 sequence (DNA): TGCGCCAGCAGCTTTCTAGACTCCTACAATGAGCAGTTCTTC. Protein product: CASSFLDSYNEQFF.

The chain links TRBV3-1 (or the pseudogene TRBV3-2) to TRBJ2-4; 10 bases are a match to TRBD1. The CDR3 contains 15 residues. The V gene end was trimmed by 4 bases and the J gene end by 8 bases; junction bases not matched to a gene: 8. CDR1 is LGHDT, CDR2 YNNKEL, per germline (reference sequence). The CDR3 DNA reads TGTGCCAGCAGCCGAGAGGGACAGGGGAGTCACATTCAGTACTTC. Translation gives CASSREGQGSHIQYF.

This clone has a handful of counts. The chain joins TRBV3-1 (or the pseudogene TRBV3-2) to TRBJ2-5; perhaps TRBD2 as D (7 bases). This CDR3 has 15 residues. V lost 1 base and J 4 bases, leaving 13 bases between the germline ends. Germline V gene lookup returns CDR1 LGHDT and CDR2 YNNKEL (reference sequence). Written as DNA, the CDR3 is TGTGCCAGCAGCCAAGCTGGTCGGGGGGCAGAGACCCAGTACTTC. Encoded protein: CASSQAGRGAETQYF.

The V gene is TRBV11-3, the J gene TRBJ2-3; weak D call: TRBD1 (6 bases). V lost 0 bases, J lost 5 bases, and 9 bases lay in between. There are 14 residues in the CDR3. Germline CDR1 is SGHNT and CDR2 is YENEEA. The CDR3: CASSLEGQQDTQYF. In nucleotides, the CDR3 is TGTGCCAGCAGCTTAGAGGGACAACAAGATACGCAGTATTTT.

The chain recombines TRBV28 with TRBJ2-7; 9 positions agree with TRBD1. The CDR3 loop spans 13 amino acids. With V trimmed by 6 bases and J by 5 bases, 5 bases remained unmatched. CDR1 MDHEN and CDR2 SYDVKM come from the germline V gene. CDR3 sequence (DNA): TGTGCCAGCAGGGGGACAGGGAGGGACGAGCAGTACTTC. This codes for CASRGTGRDEQYF. Complete variable domain (other parts from reference TRBV28 and TRBJ2-7): DVKVTQSSRYLVKRTGEKVFLECVQDMDHENMFWYRQDPGLGLRLIYFSYDVKMKEKGDIPEGYSVSREKKERFSLILESASTNQTSMYLCASRGTGRDEQYFGPGTRLTVT.

This chain uses TRBV6-5 with TRBJ1-1; 7 bases align to TRBD1. Germline V gene lookup returns CDR1 MNHEY and CDR2 SVGAGI. This CDR3 comprises 13 residues. The trim removed 7 bases at V and 1 base at J, leaving 3 bases unmatched. CDR3 nucleotides: TGTGCCAGCACCCGACAGGGGAACACTGAAGCTTTCTTT. It is translated as CASTRQGNTEAFF.

CDR3 DNA sequence: TGTGCCAGCAGCTTAATAACAAATAATGAAAAACTGTTTTTT. This gives the protein CASSLITNNEKLFF. The genes are TRBV7-9 and TRBJ1-4; D call uncertain. This CDR3 region has 14 residues. Per germline, CDR1 SEHNR and CDR2 FQNEAQ (reference sequence). Trimming shortened V by 2 bases and J by 4 bases, and 8 bases separated the two germline ends.

The V and J genes are TRBV5-4 and TRBJ2-7, with 8 nucleotides matching TRBD1. Germline V lookup: CDR1 SGHNT, CDR2 YYREEE (reference sequence). After removal of 3 bases from V and 4 bases from J, the junction contained 6 bases not matched to a gene. The CDR3 runs to 14 residues. The CDR3 is CASSSTGAGYEQYF. The CDR3 DNA reads as TGTGCCAGCAGCTCGACAGGGGCTGGGTACGAGCAGTACTTC.

The V call is TRBV9, the J call TRBJ2-7, with D possibly TRBD2 on 6 matching bases. V lost 4 bases and J 3 bases, leaving 11 bases between the germline ends. Germline V gene sequence: CDR1 SGDLS, CDR2 YYNGEE. The length of the CDR3 is 13 residues. The CDR3 nucleotides are TGTGCCAGCAGCCACGGGGGAGGCTACGAGCAGTACTTC. This translates into CASSHGGGYEQYF.

The J gene is TRBJ2-3, the V gene TRBV20-1; D not certain. Trimming pared 3 bases from V and 5 bases from J, leaving 18 bases between. The length of the CDR3 is 15 residues. The germline V gene has CDR1 DFQATT and CDR2 SNEGSKA (reference sequence). The CDR3: CSASLGTTLLDTQYF. The CDR3, as DNA: TGCAGTGCTAGTTTAGGAACTACACTATTAGATACGCAGTATTTT.

This clone appeared once. In nucleotides, the CDR3 is TGTGCCATCAAATCTGCAGGGGGGATCTCTGGGGCCAACGTCCTGACTTTC. Translated, it gives CAIKSAGGISGANVLTF. This chain uses TRBV10-3 with TRBJ2-6; D may be TRBD1 (7 bases). Trimming took off 7 bases at V and 0 bases at J, with 16 bases between the two ends. The CDR3 is 17 residues long. CDR1 and CDR2 from the germline V gene are ENHRY and SYGVKD.

This chain uses TRBV2 with TRBJ2-1; the D is unclear. Germline-derived CDR1 and CDR2 are SNHLY and FYNNEI. This CDR3 spans 14 amino acids. The germline V and J ends were trimmed by 6 bases and 0 bases, with 9 bases remaining between them. The CDR3, as DNA: TGTGCCAGCAGAACGAGGAGCTCCTACAATGAGCAGTTCTTC. As protein: CASRTRSSYNEQFF.

V and J are TRBV18 and TRBJ1-3; D remains ambiguous. Looked up from germline, CDR1 is KGHSH and CDR2 is LQKENI. Deletions cut 3 bases from V and 0 bases from J, with 9 bases between. The CDR3 has 15 amino acids. The CDR3 DNA reads TGTGCCAGCTCACCTAAAAGGAGCTCTGGAAACACCATATATTTT. Encoded protein: CASSPKRSSGNTIYF.

This chain joins TRBV2 and TRBJ2-7; D not resolved. The germline gives CDR1 SNHLY, CDR2 FYNNEI. V was cut by 3 bases and J by 2 bases, with 8 bases left in between. CDR3 size: 13 residues. As DNA, the CDR3 is TGTGCCAGCAGTGACCTTAAGCCCTACGAGCAGTACTTC. The encoded protein is CASSDLKPYEQYF.

V and J are TRBV10-1 and TRBJ2-3, with 8 bases aligning to TRBD2. Germline lookup yields CDR1 WNHNN and CDR2 SYGVQD (reference sequence). The CDR3 has 15 amino acids. V shed 8 bases and J 6 bases; nucleotides not matched to a gene: 13. CDR3 in DNA: TGCGCCAGCGGCCTTCTCCGGGAGGGCCTGGATACGCAGTATTTT. Amino acids: CASGLLREGLDTQYF.